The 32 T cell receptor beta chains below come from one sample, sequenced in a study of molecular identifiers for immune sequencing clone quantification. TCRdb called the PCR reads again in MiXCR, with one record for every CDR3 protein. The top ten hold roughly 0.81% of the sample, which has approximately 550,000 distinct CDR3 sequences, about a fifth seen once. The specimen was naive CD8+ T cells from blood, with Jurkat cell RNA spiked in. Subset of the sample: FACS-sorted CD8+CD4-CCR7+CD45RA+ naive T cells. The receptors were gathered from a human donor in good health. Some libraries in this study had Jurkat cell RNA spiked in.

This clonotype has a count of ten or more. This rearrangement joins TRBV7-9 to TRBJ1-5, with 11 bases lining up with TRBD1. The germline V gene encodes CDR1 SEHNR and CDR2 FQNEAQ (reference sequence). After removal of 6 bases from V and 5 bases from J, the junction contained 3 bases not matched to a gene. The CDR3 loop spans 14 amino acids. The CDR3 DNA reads TGTGCCAGCAGTCCGGGACAGGGGGATCAGCCCCAGCATTTT. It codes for CASSPGQGDQPQHF.

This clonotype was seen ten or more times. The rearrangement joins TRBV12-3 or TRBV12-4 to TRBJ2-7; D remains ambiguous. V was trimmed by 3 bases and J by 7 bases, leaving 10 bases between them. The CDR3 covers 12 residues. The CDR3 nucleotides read TGTGCCAGCAGTTTCTTTATTGGTGAGCAGTACTTC. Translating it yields CASSFFIGEQYF.

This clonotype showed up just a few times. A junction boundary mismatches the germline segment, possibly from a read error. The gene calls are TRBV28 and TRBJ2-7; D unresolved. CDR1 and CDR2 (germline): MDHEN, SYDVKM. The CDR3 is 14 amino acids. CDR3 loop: CASSLRTETYERYF. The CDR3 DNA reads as TGTGCCAGCAGTCTCCGGACGGAAACGTACGAGCGGTACTTC.

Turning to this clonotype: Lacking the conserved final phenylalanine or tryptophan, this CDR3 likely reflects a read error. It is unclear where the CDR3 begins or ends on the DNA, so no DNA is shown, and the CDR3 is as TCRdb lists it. The CDR3 is CASSLGSDPSSFS. The chain links TRBV7-2 to TRBJ1-1; the table's D call TRBD1 went unverified against the DNA. Termini included, the CDR3 measures 13 amino acids. Per the germline V gene, CDR1 is SGHTA and CDR2 is FQGNSA.

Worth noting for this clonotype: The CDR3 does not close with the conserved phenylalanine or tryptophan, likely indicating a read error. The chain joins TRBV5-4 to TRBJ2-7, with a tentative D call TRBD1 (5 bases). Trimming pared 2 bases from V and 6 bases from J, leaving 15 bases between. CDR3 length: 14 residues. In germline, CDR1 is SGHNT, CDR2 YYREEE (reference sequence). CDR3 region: CASSFDRTIFEQYL. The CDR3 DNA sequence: TGTGCCAGCAGCTTCGACAGAACAATCTTCGAGCAGTACCTC.

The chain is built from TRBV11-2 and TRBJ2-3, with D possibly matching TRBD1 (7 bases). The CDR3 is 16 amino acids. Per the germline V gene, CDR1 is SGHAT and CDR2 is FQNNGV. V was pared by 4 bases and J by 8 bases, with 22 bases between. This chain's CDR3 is CASSSLLSRGVSTQYF. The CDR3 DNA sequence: TGTGCCAGCAGCTCACTTCTGAGCAGGGGGGTGAGTACGCAGTATTTT.

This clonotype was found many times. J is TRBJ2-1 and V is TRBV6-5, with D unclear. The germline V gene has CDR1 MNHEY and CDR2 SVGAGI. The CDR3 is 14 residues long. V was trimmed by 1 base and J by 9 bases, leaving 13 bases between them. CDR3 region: CASSYFGPPGEQFF. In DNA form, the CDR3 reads TGTGCCAGCAGTTACTTCGGACCCCCCGGTGAGCAGTTCTTC.

CDR3 nucleotides: TGCGCCAGCAGCCAAGGGGGGCAACCAAGCTCCTACGAGCAGTACTTC. Protein sequence: CASSQGGQPSSYEQYF. This chain joins TRBV4-1 and TRBJ2-7; TRBD1 is a possible D gene (6 bases). With 1 base removed from V and 0 bases from J, the gap between germline ends came to 13 bases. Germline CDR1 MGHRA, CDR2 YSYEKL. The CDR3 sequence is 16 residues long.

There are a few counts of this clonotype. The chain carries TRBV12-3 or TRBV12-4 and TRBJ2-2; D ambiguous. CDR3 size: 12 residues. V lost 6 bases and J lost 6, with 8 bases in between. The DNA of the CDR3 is TGTGCCAGCAGCATGGTTGCCGGGGAGCTGTTTTTT. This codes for CASSMVAGELFF.

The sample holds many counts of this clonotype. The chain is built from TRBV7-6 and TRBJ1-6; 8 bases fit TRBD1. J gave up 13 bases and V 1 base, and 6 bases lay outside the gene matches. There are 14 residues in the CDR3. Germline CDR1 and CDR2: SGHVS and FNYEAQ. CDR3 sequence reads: CASSLGSGQGPLHF. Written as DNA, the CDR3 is TGTGCCAGCAGCTTAGGAAGCGGACAGGGTCCCCTCCACTTT.

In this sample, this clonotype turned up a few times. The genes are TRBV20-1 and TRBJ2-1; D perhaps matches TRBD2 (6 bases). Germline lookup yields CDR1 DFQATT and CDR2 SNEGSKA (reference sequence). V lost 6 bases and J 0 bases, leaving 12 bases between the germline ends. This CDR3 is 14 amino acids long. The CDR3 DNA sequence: TGCAGTGCCACTAAGGGACTCTCCTACAATGAGCAGTTCTTC. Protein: CSATKGLSYNEQFF.

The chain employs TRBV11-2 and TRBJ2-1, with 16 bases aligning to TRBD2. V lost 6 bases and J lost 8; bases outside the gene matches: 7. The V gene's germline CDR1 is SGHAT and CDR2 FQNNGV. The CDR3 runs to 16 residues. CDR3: CASRSGTSGGGHEQFF. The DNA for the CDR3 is TGTGCCAGCAGGTCAGGGACTAGCGGGGGGGGCCATGAGCAGTTCTTC.

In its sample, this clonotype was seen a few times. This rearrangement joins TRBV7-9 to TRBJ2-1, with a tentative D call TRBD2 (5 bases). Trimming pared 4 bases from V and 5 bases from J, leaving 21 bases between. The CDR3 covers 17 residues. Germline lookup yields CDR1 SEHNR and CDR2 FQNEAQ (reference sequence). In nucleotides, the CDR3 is TGTGCCAGCAGCTCATTCCCGGAGAGTAGCGCCGACAATGAGCAGTTCTTC. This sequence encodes CASSSFPESSADNEQFF. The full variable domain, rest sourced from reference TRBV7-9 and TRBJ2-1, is DTGVSQNPRHKITKRGQNVTFRCDPISEHNRLYWYRQTLGQGPEFLTYFQNEAQLEKSRLLSDRFSAERPKGSFSTLEIQRTEQGDSAMYLCASSSFPESSADNEQFFGPGTRLTVL.

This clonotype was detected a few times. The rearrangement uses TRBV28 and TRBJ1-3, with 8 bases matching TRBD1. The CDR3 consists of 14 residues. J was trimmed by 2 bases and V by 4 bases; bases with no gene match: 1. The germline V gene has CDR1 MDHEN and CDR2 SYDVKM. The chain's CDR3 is CASSYRGTGNTIYF. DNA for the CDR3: TGTGCCAGCAGTTACAGGGGGACTGGAAACACCATATATTTT.

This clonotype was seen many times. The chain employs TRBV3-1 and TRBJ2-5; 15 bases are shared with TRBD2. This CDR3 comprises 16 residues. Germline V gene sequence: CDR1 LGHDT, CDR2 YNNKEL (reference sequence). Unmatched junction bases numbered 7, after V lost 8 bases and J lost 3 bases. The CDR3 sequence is CASRTSGRAEEETQYF. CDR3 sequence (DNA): TGTGCCAGCCGGACTAGCGGGAGGGCCGAGGAAGAGACCCAGTACTTC.

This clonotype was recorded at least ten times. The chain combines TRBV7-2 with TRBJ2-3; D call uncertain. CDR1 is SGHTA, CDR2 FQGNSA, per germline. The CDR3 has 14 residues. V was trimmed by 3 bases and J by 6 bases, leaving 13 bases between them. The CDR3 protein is CASSLVRPGDTQYF. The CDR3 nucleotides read TGTGCCAGCAGCTTGGTCCGCCCTGGGGATACGCAGTATTTT. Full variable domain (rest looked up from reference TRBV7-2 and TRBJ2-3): GAGVSQSPSNKVTEKGKDVELRCDPISGHTALYWYRQSLGQGLEFLIYFQGNSAPDKSGLPSDRFSAERTGGSVSTLTIQRTQQEDSAVYLCASSLVRPGDTQYFGPGTRLTVL.

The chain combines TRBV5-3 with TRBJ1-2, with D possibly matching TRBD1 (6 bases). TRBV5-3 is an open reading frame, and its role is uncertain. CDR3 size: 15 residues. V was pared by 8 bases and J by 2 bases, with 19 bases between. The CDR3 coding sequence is TGTGCCAGCAGCCTATGGGGGGGGCAAAACTATGGCTACACCTTC. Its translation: CASSLWGGQNYGYTF.

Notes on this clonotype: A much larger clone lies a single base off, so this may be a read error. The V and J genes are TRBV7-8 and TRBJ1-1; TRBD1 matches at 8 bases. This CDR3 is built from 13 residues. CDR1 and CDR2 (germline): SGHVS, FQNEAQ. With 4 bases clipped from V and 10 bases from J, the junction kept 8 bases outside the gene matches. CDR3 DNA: TGTGCCAGCAGCTGGGAGGACAGGGTTGCAGCTTTCTTT. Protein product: CASSWEDRVAAFF.

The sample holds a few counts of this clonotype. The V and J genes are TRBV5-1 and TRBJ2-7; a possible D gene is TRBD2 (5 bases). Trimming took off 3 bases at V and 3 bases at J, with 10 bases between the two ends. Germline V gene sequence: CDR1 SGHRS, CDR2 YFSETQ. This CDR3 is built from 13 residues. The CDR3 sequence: CASSWSGGYEQYF. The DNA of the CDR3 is TGCGCCAGCAGCTGGAGCGGAGGCTACGAGCAGTACTTC.

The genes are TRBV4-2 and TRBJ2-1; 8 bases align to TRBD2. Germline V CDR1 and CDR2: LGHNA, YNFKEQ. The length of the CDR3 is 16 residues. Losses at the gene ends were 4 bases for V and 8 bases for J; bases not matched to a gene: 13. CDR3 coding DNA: TGTGCCAGCAGCCCACGGACTAGCCTCGTCGGTGATGAGCAGTTCTTC. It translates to CASSPRTSLVGDEQFF.

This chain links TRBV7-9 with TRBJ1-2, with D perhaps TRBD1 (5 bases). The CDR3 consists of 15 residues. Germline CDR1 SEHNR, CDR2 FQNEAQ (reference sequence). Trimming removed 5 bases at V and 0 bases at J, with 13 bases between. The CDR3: CASSATQASNYGYTF. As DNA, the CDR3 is TGTGCCAGCAGCGCCACACAGGCCTCTAACTATGGCTACACCTTC.

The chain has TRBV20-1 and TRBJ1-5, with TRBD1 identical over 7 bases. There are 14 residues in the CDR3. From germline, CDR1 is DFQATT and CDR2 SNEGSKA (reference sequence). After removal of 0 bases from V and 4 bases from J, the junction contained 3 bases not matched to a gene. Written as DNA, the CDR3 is TGCAGTGCTAGAGATACAGGGGAGAATCAGCCCCAGCATTTT. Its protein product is CSARDTGENQPQHF.

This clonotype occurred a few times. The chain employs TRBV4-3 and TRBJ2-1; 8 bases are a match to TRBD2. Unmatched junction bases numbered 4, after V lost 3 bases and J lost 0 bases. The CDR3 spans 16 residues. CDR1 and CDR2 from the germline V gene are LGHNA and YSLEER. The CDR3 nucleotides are TGCGCCAGCAGCCAGGCCGGGACTAGCTCCTACAATGAGCAGTTCTTC. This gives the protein CASSQAGTSSYNEQFF.

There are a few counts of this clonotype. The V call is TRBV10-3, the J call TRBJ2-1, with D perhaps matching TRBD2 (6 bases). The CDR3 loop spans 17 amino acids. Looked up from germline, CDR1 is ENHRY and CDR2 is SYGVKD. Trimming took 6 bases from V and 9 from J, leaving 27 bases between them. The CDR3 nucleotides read TGTGCCATCAGCGGAGCCGAAGAATTCTCTAAGGGAGGTGAGCAGTTCTTC. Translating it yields CAISGAEEFSKGGEQFF.

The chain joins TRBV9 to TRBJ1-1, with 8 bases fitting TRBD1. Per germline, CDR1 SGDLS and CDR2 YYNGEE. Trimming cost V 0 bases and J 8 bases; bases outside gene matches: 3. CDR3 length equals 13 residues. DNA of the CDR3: TGTGCCAGCAGCGTAGAGGACAGGGCCGAAGCTTTCTTT. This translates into CASSVEDRAEAFF.

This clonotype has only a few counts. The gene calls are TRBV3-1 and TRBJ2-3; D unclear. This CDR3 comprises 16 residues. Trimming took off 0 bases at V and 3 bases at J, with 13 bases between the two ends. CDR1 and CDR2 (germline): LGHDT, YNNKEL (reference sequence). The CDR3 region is CASSQDEWSHTDTQYF. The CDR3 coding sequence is TGTGCCAGCAGCCAAGATGAATGGAGTCATACAGATACGCAGTATTTT.

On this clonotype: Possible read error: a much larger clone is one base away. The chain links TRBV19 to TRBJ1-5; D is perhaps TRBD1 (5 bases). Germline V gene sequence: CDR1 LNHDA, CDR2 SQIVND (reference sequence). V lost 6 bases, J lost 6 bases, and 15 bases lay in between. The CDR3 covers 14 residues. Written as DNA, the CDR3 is TGTGCCAGTAGGCCGGCCGGGGGGACTCAGCCCCAGCATTTT. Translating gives CASRPAGGTQPQHF.

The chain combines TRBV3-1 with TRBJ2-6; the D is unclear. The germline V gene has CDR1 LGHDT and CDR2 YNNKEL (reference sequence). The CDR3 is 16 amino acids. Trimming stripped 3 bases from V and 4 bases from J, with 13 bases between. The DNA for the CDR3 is TGTGCCAGCAGCCATCCCACGGATGGGGGGGCCAACGTCCTGACTTTC. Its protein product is CASSHPTDGGANVLTF.

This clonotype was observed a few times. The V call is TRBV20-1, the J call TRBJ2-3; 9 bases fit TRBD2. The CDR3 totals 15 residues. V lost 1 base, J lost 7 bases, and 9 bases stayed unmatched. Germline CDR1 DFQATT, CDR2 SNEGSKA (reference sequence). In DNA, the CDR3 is TGCAGTGCTAGAGTAGGGATAGCGGGAGTAAATACGCAGTATTTT. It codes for CSARVGIAGVNTQYF.

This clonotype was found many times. CDR3 DNA: TGTGCCAGCAGTGAAGCGCTTGGGGACCCGATGGGATGGCAGTACTTC. Encoded protein: CASSEALGDPMGWQYF. V is TRBV2 and J is TRBJ2-7; D is possibly TRBD1 or TRBD2 (5 bases each). Germline values: CDR1 SNHLY, CDR2 FYNNEI. The CDR3 has 16 residues. The V end lost 0 bases, the J end lost 9 bases, and 21 bases lay between the germline ends.

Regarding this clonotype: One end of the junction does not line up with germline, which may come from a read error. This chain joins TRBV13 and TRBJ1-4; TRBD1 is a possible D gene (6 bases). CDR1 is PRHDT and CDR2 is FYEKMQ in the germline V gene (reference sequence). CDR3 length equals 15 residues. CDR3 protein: CASSQSPGHTEKPFF. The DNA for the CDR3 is TGTGCCAGCAGCCAAAGCCCGGGACATACGGAAAAACCGTTTTTT.

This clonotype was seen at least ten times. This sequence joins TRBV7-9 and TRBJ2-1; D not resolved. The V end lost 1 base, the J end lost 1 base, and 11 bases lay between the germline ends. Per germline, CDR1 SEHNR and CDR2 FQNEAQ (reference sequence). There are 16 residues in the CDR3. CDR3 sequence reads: CASSLVVGPSYNEQFF. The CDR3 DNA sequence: TGTGCCAGCAGCTTAGTTGTGGGCCCGTCCTACAATGAGCAGTTCTTC.